This T cell receptor beta chain was identified in a study of cytomegalovirus exposure and HLA in healthy donors. Study-level points and caveats: A few of the chains that were CMV-associated were confirmed in vitro to be specific for CMV antigens. The investigators catalogued about 170 TCR beta chains as cytomegalovirus-associated. Many donors shared some public TCRs, even though most TCR sequences were rare.

As for this clone: Its antigen is not known.

The V and J ends lost 4 bases and 4 bases, in that order; junction bases with no gene match: 6. This CDR3 is 15 amino acids long. Germline V gives CDR1 SGHTS, CDR2 YDEGEE. Libraries were prepared by immunoSEQ multiplex PCR; TCRdb keeps only in-frame clonotypes and omits some of them. The sample consists of about 160,000 clones, roughly 91% of them appearing once. Sequenced sample: PBMCs. This chain links TRBV5-8 with TRBJ2-1; 9 bases line up with TRBD1. This sequence originates from a young woman in good health and CMV-seropositive. CDR3 coding DNA: TGTGCCAGCAGCAAGGGACAGGGCACTTACAATGAGCAGTTCTTC. It translates to CASSKGQGTYNEQFF.